This T cell receptor beta chain was observed in a study of blood T cell repertoires in COVID-19. Using immunoSEQ multiplex PCR, the repertoire was profiled, and TCRdb retains in-frame clones only, with some absent. The table has some 70,000 clones, 85% seen once. The specimen sequenced was peripheral blood. The sequence came from an elderly man with acute or convalescent COVID-19.

CDR3 nucleotides: TGTGCCTCTGACCCGGGACAGGGATCGATCACTGAAGCTTTCTTT. It specifies CASDPGQGSITEAFF. The gene calls are TRBV30 and TRBJ1-1; 9 nucleotides agree with TRBD1. The germline V gene encodes CDR1 GTSNPN and CDR2 SVGIG (reference sequence). The CDR3 runs to 15 residues. With V trimmed by 7 bases and J by 4 bases, 13 bases remained unmatched. Filled out from reference TRBV30 and TRBJ1-1, the complete variable domain reads SQTIHQWPATLVQPVGSPLSLECTVEGTSNPNLYWYRQAAGRGLQLLFYSVGIGQISSEVPQNLSASRPQDRQFILSSKKLLLSDSGFYLCASDPGQGSITEAFFGQGTRLTVV.